This T cell receptor (beta chain) was captured in a study of Graves' ophthalmopathy and Graves' hyperthyroidism. Study-level results: Blood shared most expanded thyroid clonotypes above 0.001 frequency.

Amplification of TCR beta CDR3 regions used RNA transcripts. Scientists carried out first-round RT-PCR using HTBI primers and then a second-round multiplex PCR. TCRdb fed the multiplex PCR reads into MiXCR, producing one record per CDR3 protein. In the table there are approximately 480,000 distinct CDR3 sequences, approximately 15% of which are singletons. Germline assignment: CDR1 MRHNA and CDR2 SNTAGT. Trimming cost V 8 bases and J 1 base, with 24 bases left between them. The CDR3 spans 18 residues. The diagnosis was founded upon clinical symptoms, serum thyroxine, TRAb, thyroid ultrasound and orbital computed tomography. At least ten counts were recorded for this clonotype. Its antigen is currently unknown.

This rearrangement joins TRBV6-4 to TRBJ1-5; D is ambiguous. This receptor was taken from a woman in her 30s with Graves' ophthalmopathy. The sample was blood. CDR3 protein: CASYQGPSLLSSNQPQHF. Here the CDR3 DNA reads TGTGCCAGCTACCAAGGGCCGTCCTTGCTCTCAAGCAATCAGCCCCAGCATTTT.